This T cell receptor (beta chain) was observed in a study of T cell responses to AZD1222 COVID-19 vaccine. The germline V gene encodes CDR1 MNHEY and CDR2 SMNVEV (reference sequence). V lost 5 bases, J lost 3 bases, and 4 bases stayed unmatched. This CDR3 is built from 13 residues. This clone was detected ten times or more. Its target is unknown. Clones were sequenced by immunoSEQ multiplex PCR, and TCRdb holds only the in-frame ones, with some missing. The sample includes fewer than 150,000 clones, around 90% of them seen just once. General observations from the study: White British ancestry dominated among donors, who included more females, and clonal diversity was possibly underestimated. Just 5 to 7 AZD1222 recipients tested seropositive at baseline. Increases in Spike-specific TCR breadth and depth were seen after two AZD1222 doses.

The TCR comes from an adult who received the AZD1222 COVID-19 vaccine. Source: peripheral blood, taken 28 days after the second AZD1222 dose. The chain carries TRBV27 and TRBJ2-7; 7 bases fit TRBD1. CDR3 region: CASSDRVHYEQYF. In DNA, the CDR3 is TGTGCCAGCAGTGACAGGGTCCACTACGAGCAGTACTTC.